One and the same sample provided the 22 T cell receptor beta chains below, sequenced in a study of cytomegalovirus exposure and HLA in healthy donors. Primers included in the PCR were 60 Vbeta and 13 Jbeta primers. Method: immunoSEQ multiplex PCR; TCRdb's copy keeps in-frame clones and lacks some. The sample consists of about 82,000 clones, 60% to 80% of them appearing once. The sequencing sample was made of PBMCs. These receptors came from a man in his 60s in good health and CMV-seronegative.

The chain employs TRBV27 and TRBJ2-1, with 11 bases aligning to TRBD2. This CDR3 contains 20 residues. Unmatched junction bases numbered 18, after V lost 8 bases and J lost 0 bases. The V gene's germline CDR1 is MNHEY and CDR2 SMNVEV (reference sequence). CDR3 sequence (DNA): TGTGCCAGCTTGTGCTCGTTTGAGTCTAGCGGGAGGAGCTCCTACAATGAGCAGTTCTTC. It is translated as CASLCSFESSGRSSYNEQFF.

About this clone itself: Other DNA sequences within the sample encode an identical CDR3. The chain has TRBV5-4 and TRBJ1-1; a weak D match, TRBD1 (5 bases). Germline values: CDR1 SGHNT, CDR2 YYREEE (reference sequence). The CDR3 runs 15 residues. Trimming took 4 bases from V and 2 from J, leaving 15 bases between them. The CDR3 coding sequence is TGTGCCAGCAGCCCGGGGGGAGCAAGAAACACTGAAGCTTTCTTT. Its translation: CASSPGGARNTEAFF.

This clone was seen once. The chain joins TRBV5-1 to TRBJ2-5; tentatively, D is TRBD1 (6 bases). The length of the CDR3 is 15 residues. The V gene's germline CDR1 is SGHRS and CDR2 YFSETQ. V shed 0 bases and J shed 2 bases, with 11 bases lying between them. For the CDR3, the DNA is TGCGCCAGCAGCTTGGGCGCCGGGACACAAGAGACCCAGTACTTC. It codes for CASSLGAGTQETQYF.

This chain joins TRBV27 and TRBJ1-4; perhaps TRBD1 as D (5 bases). The CDR3 is 14 residues long. In germline, CDR1 is MNHEY, CDR2 SMNVEV (reference sequence). Deletions cut 7 bases from V and 8 bases from J, with 17 bases between. CDR3 protein: CASTTDRLGEKLFF. The CDR3 DNA sequence: TGTGCCAGCACCACCGACAGACTGGGGGAAAAACTGTTTTTT.

The V and J genes are TRBV5-1 and TRBJ2-1, with D possibly TRBD1 on 6 matching bases. Germline V lookup: CDR1 SGHRS, CDR2 YFSETQ. The CDR3 has 18 residues. Deletions cut 4 bases from V and 6 bases from J, with 26 bases between. The CDR3 loop reads CASSLLTPIQGWVNEQFF. DNA for the CDR3: TGCGCCAGCAGCCTCCTAACACCCATACAGGGTTGGGTCAATGAGCAGTTCTTC.

The rearrangement uses TRBV19 and TRBJ1-1; tentative D call: TRBD1 (6 bases). Germline assignment: CDR1 LNHDA and CDR2 SQIVND (reference sequence). This CDR3 has 13 residues. V lost 6 bases and J 3 bases, leaving 11 bases between the germline ends. This CDR3 reads CASRTTGYTEAFF. CDR3 coding DNA: TGTGCCAGTAGGACTACAGGGTACACTGAAGCTTTCTTT.

This clone was seen just once. The V gene is TRBV6-5, the J gene TRBJ2-3, with 7 bases matching TRBD1. The CDR3 totals 15 residues. Germline trimming cut 6 bases from V and 6 bases from J; bases unmatched to any gene: 12. Germline assignment: CDR1 MNHEY and CDR2 SVGAGI. This CDR3 is CASRIQGPGWDTQYF. The DNA for the CDR3 is TGTGCCAGCAGAATACAGGGGCCTGGGTGGGATACGCAGTATTTT.

The rearrangement links TRBV19 to TRBJ2-1; 13 bases align to TRBD2. The CDR3 runs 15 residues. V gave up 4 bases and J gave up 4 bases; unmatched junction bases: 1. Germline V gene sequence: CDR1 LNHDA, CDR2 SQIVND (reference sequence). Here the CDR3 DNA reads TGTGCCAGTAGTACGACTAGCGGGGGGTACAATGAGCAGTTCTTC. It translates to CASSTTSGGYNEQFF.

This chain uses TRBV28 with TRBJ2-1; 11 positions agree with TRBD2. Germline assignment: CDR1 MDHEN and CDR2 SYDVKM. Unmatched junction bases numbered 19, after V lost 6 bases and J lost 15 bases. The CDR3 totals 16 residues. CDR3 residues: CASRYQGRGLAGGLFF. In nucleotides, the CDR3 is TGTGCCAGCAGATATCAAGGACGGGGGTTAGCGGGAGGGCTGTTCTTC.

The chain joins TRBV7-2 to TRBJ2-5, with D possibly being TRBD1 (6 bases). CDR3 length equals 13 residues. With 5 bases removed from V and 4 bases from J, the gap between germline ends came to 11 bases. Germline V gene lookup returns CDR1 SGHTA and CDR2 FQGNSA. The DNA for the CDR3 is TGTGCCAGCAGCCAGACAGGCCCAGAGACCCAGTACTTC. This sequence encodes CASSQTGPETQYF. Full variable domain (missing parts from reference TRBV7-2 and TRBJ2-5): GAGVSQSPSNKVTEKGKDVELRCDPISGHTALYWYRQSLGQGLEFLIYFQGNSAPDKSGLPSDRFSAERTGGSVSTLTIQRTQQEDSAVYLCASSQTGPETQYFGPGTRLLVL.

The V call is TRBV5-1, the J call TRBJ2-6, with a tentative D call TRBD1 (5 bases). The germline V and J ends were trimmed by 0 bases and 2 bases, with 6 bases remaining between them. The CDR3 sequence is 15 residues long. Looked up from germline, CDR1 is SGHRS and CDR2 is YFSETQ. The CDR3, as DNA: TGCGCCAGCAGCTTGGGGGGCGCTGGGGCCAACGTCCTGACTTTC. Its protein is CASSLGGAGANVLTF.

The chain combines TRBV7-2 with TRBJ1-2; 8 nucleotides match TRBD1. Germline values: CDR1 SGHTA, CDR2 FQGNSA. V gave up 5 bases and J gave up 4 bases; unmatched junction bases: 3. CDR3 size: 13 residues. In nucleotides, the CDR3 is TGTGCCAGCAGCCAGGGGGCGACCTATGGCTACACCTTC. This gives the protein CASSQGATYGYTF.

The genes are TRBV4-3 and TRBJ2-3; tentatively, D is TRBD1 (7 bases). The CDR3 loop spans 17 amino acids. Germline CDR1 and CDR2: LGHNA and YSLEER. The V end was cut by 4 bases, the J end by 5 bases, with 22 bases between. In DNA, the CDR3 is TGCGCCAGCAGCCGGGAGGTGAGTGGAGGGGGCGGAGATACGCAGTATTTT. This gives the protein CASSREVSGGGGDTQYF.

The V call is TRBV5-4, the J call TRBJ1-2, with TRBD1 as a possible D gene (6 bases). V gave up 4 bases and J gave up 7 bases, with 17 bases separating them. Germline V gene lookup returns CDR1 SGHNT and CDR2 YYREEE (reference sequence). The CDR3 consists of 14 residues. In nucleotides, the CDR3 is TGTGCCAGCAGCAGTGGCGTCAGGGGTGTTGGCTACACCTTC. Translated: CASSSGVRGVGYTF.

This sequence joins TRBV18 and TRBJ1-1; D is possibly TRBD1 (6 bases). Trimming pared 0 bases from V and 1 base from J, leaving 9 bases between. The CDR3 spans 15 residues. CDR1 KGHSH and CDR2 LQKENI come from the germline V gene. The CDR3 DNA follows: TGTGCCAGCTCACCACCAACAGGGTCGAACACTGAAGCTTTCTTT. It is translated as CASSPPTGSNTEAFF.

This clone was counted only a few times. The chain recombines TRBV5-1 with TRBJ2-1; tentative D call: TRBD1 (5 bases). The CDR3 contains 13 residues. Per the germline V gene, CDR1 is SGHRS and CDR2 is YFSETQ. V lost 6 bases, J lost 0 bases, and 7 bases lay in between. The CDR3 DNA sequence: TGCGCCAGCACGACAGACTCCTACAATGAGCAGTTCTTC. Translating gives CASTTDSYNEQFF.

The chain recombines TRBV29-1 with TRBJ2-7, with a weak D call TRBD1 (6 bases). Germline V CDR1 and CDR2: SQVTM, ANQGSEA. This CDR3 spans 13 amino acids. Trimming cost V 7 bases and J 5 bases, with 18 bases left between them. CDR3 nucleotides: TGCAGCGCTATGGACAGTTGGGTAGACGAGCAGTACTTC. Residues: CSAMDSWVDEQYF.

The V gene is TRBV5-6, the J gene TRBJ2-7, with D possibly being TRBD1 (5 bases). The germline V and J ends were trimmed by 3 bases and 0 bases, with 13 bases remaining between them. Germline-derived CDR1 and CDR2 are SGHDT and YYEEEE. The CDR3 extends over 15 amino acids. CDR3 amino acids: CASSSIQVLSYEQYF. The CDR3 DNA follows: TGTGCCAGCAGCTCAATACAGGTCCTCTCCTACGAGCAGTACTTC.

This clone has just one count. The CDR3 nucleotides are TGTGCCAGCAGCAGTAAGCGGGGGGGCGTCGCAGATACGCAGTATTTT. Protein: CASSSKRGGVADTQYF. The gene calls are TRBV7-6 and TRBJ2-3; 10 positions agree with TRBD2. The germline gives CDR1 SGHVS, CDR2 FNYEAQ. The CDR3 consists of 16 residues. The J segment lost 4 bases and the V segment lost 5 bases, leaving 9 bases of the junction unmatched.

The chain has TRBV5-1 and TRBJ2-7, with D unresolved. Trimming removed 4 bases at V and 0 bases at J, with 11 bases between. This CDR3 is 14 amino acids long. Germline loops: CDR1 SGHRS, CDR2 YFSETQ. Written as DNA, the CDR3 is TGCGCCAGCAGCCTCATACAACCCTCCTACGAGCAGTACTTC. It is translated as CASSLIQPSYEQYF.

The V gene is TRBV4-3, the J gene TRBJ2-4, with D tentatively TRBD2 (6 bases). Trimming stripped 0 bases from V and 1 base from J, with 10 bases between. The germline gives CDR1 LGHNA, CDR2 YSLEER. The CDR3 extends over 16 amino acids. The CDR3 coding sequence is TGCGCCAGCAGCCAAGATTGGGGGGAGGCCAAAAACATTCAGTACTTC. Translating it yields CASSQDWGEAKNIQYF.

This chain connects TRBV5-1 to TRBJ2-1; 11 bases match TRBD2. Germline V gene sequence: CDR1 SGHRS, CDR2 YFSETQ. The trim removed 4 bases at V and 7 bases at J, leaving 4 bases unmatched. This CDR3 comprises 14 residues. CDR3 nucleotide sequence: TGCGCCAGCAGCACCGGGACTAGCGGAAATGAGCAGTTCTTC. Its protein product is CASSTGTSGNEQFF.